These 26 T cell receptor beta chains were sequenced from one sample in a study of blood T cell repertoires in COVID-19. Produced via immunoSEQ multiplex PCR; TCRdb's table is partial and in-frame only. The sample shows roughly 63,000 clones, about nine tenths of them seen only once. The sample consisted of peripheral blood. The receptors were sampled from a woman aged 50 to 60 with active or convalescent COVID-19.

The gene calls are TRBV15 and TRBJ2-2; possibly TRBD1 for D (6 bases). V lost 4 bases and J 3 bases, leaving 18 bases between the germline ends. This CDR3 is 17 amino acids long. The germline V gene encodes CDR1 LNHNV and CDR2 YYDKDF (reference sequence). The CDR3 is CATSNGRGNTDTGELFF. The CDR3 bases are TGTGCCACCAGCAATGGCAGGGGCAATACGGACACCGGGGAGCTGTTTTTT.

CDR3 sequence: CASSSTAGLTEAFF. The CDR3 coding sequence is TGTGCCAGCAGCTCCACGGCCGGACTCACTGAAGCTTTCTTT. The V and J genes are TRBV7-8 and TRBJ1-1; D remains unclear. CDR3 length equals 14 residues. The germline V and J ends were trimmed by 4 bases and 4 bases, with 13 bases remaining between them. The germline gives CDR1 SGHVS, CDR2 FQNEAQ.

The rearrangement links TRBV11-1 to TRBJ2-3, with D maybe TRBD1 (5 bases). The CDR3 totals 15 residues. Germline V gene sequence: CDR1 SGHAT, CDR2 FQDESV (reference sequence). Trimming shortened V by 2 bases and J by 2 bases, and 11 bases separated the two germline ends. The CDR3 DNA reads TGTGCCAGCAGCTTAAGGGGCAGCTTCACAGATACGCAGTATTTT. It codes for CASSLRGSFTDTQYF.

This clone was recorded at least ten times. The chain recombines TRBV2 with TRBJ1-6; 8 bases agree with TRBD1. With 6 bases clipped from V and 12 bases from J, the junction kept 7 bases outside the gene matches. This CDR3 comprises 13 residues. CDR1 is SNHLY, CDR2 FYNNEI, per germline. CDR3 amino acids: CASSDPGGRPLHF. Written as DNA, the CDR3 is TGTGCCAGCAGCGACCCAGGGGGCAGACCCCTCCACTTT. Variable domain in full (rest from reference TRBV2 and TRBJ1-6): EPEVTQTPSHQVTQMGQEVILRCVPISNHLYFYWYRQILGQKVEFLVSFYNNEISEKSEIFDDQFSVERPDGSNFTLKIRSTKLEDSAMYFCASSDPGGRPLHFGNGTRLTVT.

The genes are TRBV19 and TRBJ2-7, with TRBD2 matching over 7 bases. The germline CDR1 and CDR2 sequences are LNHDA and SQIVND (reference sequence). Trimming cost V 6 bases and J 4 bases; bases outside gene matches: 9. The length of the CDR3 is 14 residues. This CDR3 is CASSPWEGGYEQYF. Here the CDR3 DNA reads TGTGCCAGTAGCCCTTGGGAGGGTGGTTACGAGCAGTACTTC.

The gene calls are TRBV10-2 and TRBJ2-3; the match to TRBD1 covers 9 bases. J gave up 0 bases and V 10 bases, and 5 bases lay outside the gene matches. This CDR3 spans 14 amino acids. Germline V gene lookup returns CDR1 WSHSY and CDR2 SAAADI. CDR3 residues: CATGTGFSTDTQYF. DNA of the CDR3: TGCGCCACCGGGACAGGGTTTAGCACAGATACGCAGTATTTT.

The gene calls are TRBV7-8 and TRBJ1-5; no reliable D call. The CDR3 length is 17 residues. Germline values: CDR1 SGHVS, CDR2 FQNEAQ. Trimming pared 1 base from V and 0 bases from J, leaving 13 bases between. The CDR3 region is CASSLGLGSFSNQPQHF. For the CDR3, the DNA is TGTGCCAGCAGCTTAGGTCTGGGCAGTTTTAGCAATCAGCCCCAGCATTTT.

This clone was seen a single time. The gene calls are TRBV12-5 and TRBJ2-5; the match to TRBD2 covers 12 bases. The CDR3 is made up of 17 amino acids. J lost 4 bases, V lost 0 bases, and 6 bases had no gene match. CDR1 LGHNT and CDR2 FRNRAP come from the germline V gene. The CDR3 nucleotides read TGTGCTAGTGGTTTGGTACAAGTGACTAGCGGGAGAGAGACCCAGTACTTC. This codes for CASGLVQVTSGRETQYF.

CDR3 sequence (DNA): TGTGCCAGCAGCGGTGACAGCCACCCGCCCCAGCATTTT. It is translated as CASSGDSHPPQHF. The J gene is TRBJ1-5, the V gene TRBV2, with D possibly being TRBD1 (5 bases). The CDR3 extends over 13 amino acids. V was pared by 6 bases and J by 9 bases, with 15 bases between. Germline CDR1 is SNHLY and CDR2 is FYNNEI.

The chain is built from TRBV3-1 (or the pseudogene TRBV3-2) and TRBJ1-3; D is perhaps TRBD1 (5 bases). Deletions cut 3 bases from V and 0 bases from J, with 24 bases between. This CDR3 is built from 20 residues. Germline V lookup: CDR1 LGHDT, CDR2 YNNKEL (reference sequence). As DNA, the CDR3 is TGTGCCAGCAGCCAGAGATCCCCCATTACAGGTCCCCTCTCTGGAAACACCATATATTTT. Protein product: CASSQRSPITGPLSGNTIYF.

Comments on this clone: The junction departs from the called germline gene at one end, perhaps through a read error. The chain joins TRBV13 to TRBJ2-3, with TRBD2 identical over 7 bases. Germline loops: CDR1 PRHDT, CDR2 FYEKMQ (reference sequence). This CDR3 has 14 amino acids. CDR3 sequence: CASSTFRLAETRYF. For the CDR3, the DNA is TGTGCCAGCAGCACCTTCAGACTAGCCGAGACGCGGTATTTT.

V and J are TRBV12-3 or TRBV12-4 and TRBJ1-2; no clear D gene. The ends were cut back, 8 bases at V and 7 bases at J, with 17 bases in the middle. CDR3 length: 13 amino acids. The CDR3 protein is CASCSFRGFGYTF. The CDR3 nucleotides are TGTGCCAGCTGTTCCTTCCGAGGCTTTGGCTACACCTTC.

This clone came up a few times. The chain carries TRBV19 and TRBJ2-7, with 9 nucleotides matching TRBD1. V lost 4 bases, J lost 0 bases, and 4 bases stayed unmatched. The CDR3 totals 15 residues. Germline CDR1 and CDR2: LNHDA and SQIVND (reference sequence). Here the CDR3 DNA reads TGTGCCAGTAGTACCCAGGGACAGGGCTCCTACGAGCAGTACTTC. This encodes CASSTQGQGSYEQYF.

The gene calls are TRBV9 and TRBJ2-1, with 12 bases fitting TRBD2. The J segment lost 1 base and the V segment lost 3 bases, leaving 2 bases of the junction unmatched. The CDR3 consists of 16 residues. The V gene's germline CDR1 is SGDLS and CDR2 YYNGEE. The CDR3 is CASSGTSGNSYNEQFF. For the CDR3, the DNA is TGTGCCAGCAGCGGGACTAGCGGGAATTCCTACAATGAGCAGTTCTTC.

The chain combines TRBV27 with TRBJ2-2; 13 bases are shared with TRBD2. The CDR3 totals 17 residues. The germline V gene has CDR1 MNHEY and CDR2 SMNVEV (reference sequence). V lost 5 bases, J lost 4 bases, and 7 bases stayed unmatched. In DNA, the CDR3 is TGTGCCAGCAGTGCCCCCCGACTAGCGGGAGGCACCGGGGAGCTGTTTTTT. It codes for CASSAPRLAGGTGELFF.

The rearrangement uses TRBV2 and TRBJ1-2; 8 positions agree with TRBD1. The trim removed 4 bases at V and 6 bases at J, leaving 10 bases unmatched. The CDR3 loop spans 15 amino acids. CDR1 is SNHLY and CDR2 is FYNNEI in the germline V gene. CDR3 residues: CASSVNRGDLNGYTF. CDR3 coding DNA: TGTGCCAGCAGTGTGAACAGGGGGGACCTGAATGGCTACACCTTC.

The gene calls are TRBV14 and TRBJ2-7, with D unclear. The ends were cut back, 5 bases at V and 2 bases at J, with 13 bases in the middle. Per germline, CDR1 SGHDN and CDR2 FVKESK. The CDR3 runs to 14 residues. The CDR3 coding sequence is TGTGCCAGCAGCGGCACGCTGCTTGCCTACGAGCAGTACTTC. Protein product: CASSGTLLAYEQYF.

This chain joins TRBV5-1 and TRBJ2-3; D unclear. The CDR3 runs 13 residues. Per the germline V gene, CDR1 is SGHRS and CDR2 is YFSETQ. V was clipped by 2 bases and J by 2 bases, with 6 bases between them. For the CDR3, the DNA is TGCGCCAGCAGCTTTTTACTCACAGATACGCAGTATTTT. This encodes CASSFLLTDTQYF. Full variable domain (remainder filled in from reference TRBV5-1 and TRBJ2-3): KAGVTQTPRYLIKTRGQQVTLSCSPISGHRSVSWYQQTPGQGLQFLFEYFSETQRNKGNFPGRFSGRQFSNSRSEMNVSTLELGDSALYLCASSFLLTDTQYFGPGTRLTVL.

The chain has TRBV5-8 and TRBJ2-5, with 10 bases aligning to TRBD2. This CDR3 is 17 amino acids long. J was trimmed by 5 bases and V by 0 bases; bases with no gene match: 10. The V gene's germline CDR1 is SGHTS and CDR2 YDEGEE. CDR3 coding DNA: TGTGCCAGCAGCTTGGGGACTAGCGGTAGTGGTCGGGAGACCCAGTACTTC. Protein product: CASSLGTSGSGRETQYF.

The chain uses TRBV6-6 and TRBJ1-4; 10 bases agree with TRBD1. The CDR3 has 15 residues. V gave up 6 bases and J gave up 5 bases; unmatched junction bases: 6. Germline lookup yields CDR1 MNHNY and CDR2 SVGAGI (reference sequence). CDR3 bases: TGTGCCAGCAGCCGATTGGGACAGGGGAATGAAAAACTGTTTTTT. This sequence encodes CASSRLGQGNEKLFF.

The rearrangement joins TRBV2 to TRBJ2-7; D might be TRBD2 (6 bases). The CDR3 is 15 residues long. Germline lookup yields CDR1 SNHLY and CDR2 FYNNEI. Trimming removed 4 bases at V and 1 base at J, with 14 bases between. Here the CDR3 reads CASSVWGEFSYEQYF. Here the CDR3 DNA reads TGTGCCAGCAGTGTTTGGGGGGAGTTTTCCTACGAGCAGTACTTC.

The chain links TRBV5-1 to TRBJ2-7; TRBD1 aligns across 9 bases. J lost 5 bases, V lost 7 bases, and 7 bases had no gene match. Looked up from germline, CDR1 is SGHRS and CDR2 is YFSETQ. This CDR3 has 13 amino acids. DNA for the CDR3: TGCGCCAGCGTAGGGGGACAGGGCCACGAGCAGTACTTC. Its translation is CASVGGQGHEQYF.

This clone was detected once. The CDR3 protein is CASSLQKNTEAFF. As DNA, the CDR3 is TGTGCCAGCAGTTTACAGAAGAACACTGAAGCTTTCTTT. The chain uses TRBV6-5 and TRBJ1-1; D remains unclear. The CDR3 length is 13 residues. In germline, CDR1 is MNHEY, CDR2 SVGAGI. V was clipped by 4 bases and J by 1 base, with 7 bases between them.

In this sample, this clone turned up a few times. This chain joins TRBV29-1 and TRBJ2-7; no definite D call. The CDR3 contains 12 residues. Germline lookup yields CDR1 SQVTM and CDR2 ANQGSEA. Trimming stripped 4 bases from V and 0 bases from J, with 7 bases between. The CDR3 is CSVGGHSYEQYF. The DNA for the CDR3 is TGCAGCGTTGGTGGCCACTCCTACGAGCAGTACTTC.

The chain has TRBV9 and TRBJ2-6; a possible D gene is TRBD1 (5 bases). The CDR3 is 16 residues long. Trimming removed 6 bases at V and 0 bases at J, with 13 bases between. Germline CDR1 reads SGDLS; CDR2 reads YYNGEE. CDR3 coding DNA: TGTGCCAGCATCTTATCACAGGACTCTGGGGCCAACGTCCTGACTTTC. Protein: CASILSQDSGANVLTF.

This chain joins TRBV3-1 (or the pseudogene TRBV3-2) and TRBJ1-2; D is unclear. V was pared by 1 base and J by 6 bases, with 12 bases between. The CDR3 runs 14 residues. CDR1 and CDR2 (germline): LGHDT, YNNKEL (reference sequence). The CDR3 DNA reads as TGTGCCAGCAGCCAAGTAGGGTTGGAGGATGGCTACACCTTC. Its protein is CASSQVGLEDGYTF.